The clone carrying this T cell receptor (beta chain) has more than one count but fewer than ten. Antigen unknown. The data were obtained in a study of read filtering for tumor transcriptome and immune sequencing. Study details: Per sample, TCR-region reads ranged about 4 to 10.27 million by IR-seq, roughly 85 to 1,300 by RNA-seq. General study points: Correlation between methods rose after single-read clonotypes were removed.

This library used around 0.4 ug RNA and molecular barcoded adaptors spanning alpha/delta and beta/gamma chains. TCRdb used MiXCR to reprocess the reads, holding one entry per CDR3 protein. Of approximately 60,000 distinct CDR3 sequences in the sample, 20% to 25% are singletons; the top ten hold about 18%. The sequence came from a donor aged 40 or older with multiple myeloma. The sequencing input was a population of CD138-negative cells sorted from bone marrow.

The CDR3 protein is CASSENTGRNYGYTF. The CDR3 nucleotides read TGTGCCAGCAGTGAAAACACCGGGAGGAACTATGGCTACACCTTC. The chain carries TRBV2 and TRBJ1-2; no firm D call. The V end was cut by 2 bases, the J end by 2 bases, with 12 bases between. The CDR3 runs 15 residues. In germline, CDR1 is SNHLY, CDR2 FYNNEI.